This T cell receptor beta chain was identified during a study of regulatory T cells in long-lasting Graves disease. The overall study: A definition of persistent Graves' disease required over 5 years of antithyroid drugs plus positive TSH receptor antibodies.

Noted time point: persistent/refractory GD, antithyroid drugs over 5 years with positive TRAb. Preparation of the TCR library used RNA extracted from PBMCs. Regarding the study as a whole: Patients with persistent disease showed a bias toward TRBV28, TRBJ1-2 and TRBJ2-5.

This clonotype was detected a few times. Its antigen is not identified. Arm-PCR of CDR3 regions and iRepertoire HTBI primers were the basis on which TCR beta libraries were built. MiXCR was run by TCRdb on the multiplex PCR reads, yielding one entry per CDR3 protein. The sample includes almost 350,000 distinct CDR3 sequences, around 20% of them seen just once. The CDR3 has 16 amino acids. The J segment lost 2 bases and the V segment lost 3 bases, leaving 4 bases of the junction unmatched. Germline-derived CDR1 and CDR2 are SGHVS and FNYEAQ. The starting material was peripheral blood mononuclear cells (PBMCs), obtained when the disease was refractory, from a patient treated with antithyroid drugs. The origin of this receptor is a female donor with Graves disease. This chain uses TRBV7-6 with TRBJ2-2, with 9 bases that match TRBD1. CDR3 loop: CASSFVGQGNTGELFF. DNA of the CDR3: TGTGCCAGCAGCTTCGTGGGACAGGGAAACACCGGGGAGCTGTTTTTT.